Shown below are 32 T cell receptor beta chains from a single sample sequenced in a study of molecular identifiers for immune sequencing clone quantification. TCRdb re-analysed the PCR reads in MiXCR, keeping a single row per CDR3 protein. The data show about half a million distinct CDR3 sequences, about 20% seen once. The sequencing input was naive CD8+ T cells from blood, with Jurkat cell RNA spiked in. Subset denoted: FACS-sorted CD8+CD4-CCR7+CD45RA+ naive T cells. All receptors derive from a human donor in good health. Some libraries in this study had Jurkat cell RNA spiked in.

This clonotype has at least ten counts. The chain employs TRBV28 and TRBJ2-7; D might be TRBD2 (6 bases). Germline V CDR1 and CDR2: MDHEN, SYDVKM. The CDR3 sequence is 15 residues long. The germline V and J ends were trimmed by 6 bases and 7 bases, with 22 bases remaining between them. The CDR3 sequence is CASSSFGLSTGEQYF. Written as DNA, the CDR3 is TGTGCCAGCAGCTCTTTCGGACTATCAACGGGGGAGCAGTACTTC.

The sample holds many counts of this clonotype. This chain connects TRBV28 to TRBJ2-7; tentative D call: TRBD2 (7 bases). In germline, CDR1 is MDHEN, CDR2 SYDVKM. CDR3 length: 15 residues. The V end was cut by 2 bases, the J end by 3 bases, with 14 bases between. The CDR3 reads CASSLIAGAGYEQYF. CDR3 in DNA: TGTGCCAGCAGTTTAATTGCGGGGGCGGGCTACGAGCAGTACTTC.

This clonotype has ten or more counts. The rearrangement joins TRBV6-6 to TRBJ1-5; tentatively, D is TRBD1 (5 bases). V was pared by 5 bases and J by 2 bases, with 28 bases between. This CDR3 comprises 20 residues. Germline V lookup: CDR1 MNHNY, CDR2 SVGAGI (reference sequence). CDR3 residues: CASSLPLGHTLQIGNQPQHF. For the CDR3, the DNA is TGTGCCAGCAGTCTCCCTCTAGGACACACGTTACAAATAGGCAATCAGCCCCAGCATTTT.

The rearrangement joins TRBV3-1 to TRBJ1-1; maybe TRBD1 (6 bases). Germline CDR1 and CDR2: LGHDT and YNNKEL (reference sequence). The V end was cut by 1 base, the J end by 0 bases, with 12 bases between. CDR3 size: 16 residues. CDR3 loop: CASSQVPGHMNTEAFF. In nucleotides, the CDR3 is TGTGCCAGCAGCCAAGTCCCGGGACACATGAACACTGAAGCTTTCTTT.

This sequence joins TRBV4-3 and TRBJ2-7, with 9 bases matching TRBD2. Trimming took 1 base from V and 4 from J; bases not matched to a gene: 5. Germline V gene data show CDR1 as LGHNA and CDR2 as YSLEER. The CDR3 runs to 15 residues. CDR3 loop: CASSQGGGRAYEQYF. CDR3 sequence (DNA): TGCGCCAGCAGCCAAGGGGGCGGGAGGGCTTACGAGCAGTACTTC.

This clonotype has more than one count but fewer than ten. The genes are TRBV13 and TRBJ1-1; D possibly corresponds to TRBD1 (6 bases). Trimming stripped 5 bases from V and 0 bases from J, with 16 bases between. Germline values: CDR1 PRHDT, CDR2 FYEKMQ (reference sequence). The CDR3 covers 16 residues. The CDR3 protein is CASSPGEQGMNTEAFF. Here the CDR3 DNA reads TGTGCCAGCAGCCCGGGGGAACAGGGAATGAACACTGAAGCTTTCTTT.

This clonotype was detected ten times or more. The genes are TRBV6-2 or TRBV6-3 and TRBJ1-1, with unresolved D. The V end was cut by 0 bases, the J end by 0 bases, with 11 bases between. This CDR3 has 16 amino acids. Germline V gene sequence: CDR1 MNHEY, CDR2 SVGEGT. For the CDR3, the DNA is TGTGCCAGCAGTTACTCGGCTGCCTCTATGAACACTGAAGCTTTCTTT. This translates into CASSYSAASMNTEAFF.

This clonotype turned up a few times. Without the conserved terminal phenylalanine or tryptophan, this CDR3 likely stems from a read error. The chain couples TRBV5-1 to TRBJ2-7; the D is unclear. Germline CDR1 SGHRS, CDR2 YFSETQ. V shed 2 bases and J shed 5 bases, with 14 bases lying between them. This CDR3 is 14 amino acids long. As DNA, the CDR3 is TGCGCCAGCAGCTTTACGGGCGCCTTGCACGAGCAGTACTCC. As protein: CASSFTGALHEQYS.

This clonotype was detected only a few times. The rearrangement links TRBV27 to TRBJ2-7, with 10 bases lining up with TRBD2. Germline CDR1 is MNHEY and CDR2 is SMNVEV (reference sequence). V was clipped by 5 bases and J by 1 base; unmatched bases: 5. The CDR3 is 15 amino acids. The CDR3 loop reads CASSVAGGGSYEQYF. The CDR3 DNA follows: TGTGCCAGCAGTGTAGCGGGAGGAGGTTCCTACGAGCAGTACTTC.

The CDR3 nucleotides read TGCGCCAGCAGCCAAGAGGCCTGGTACTACGAGCAGTACTTC. This gives the protein CASSQEAWYYEQYF. J is TRBJ2-7 and V is TRBV4-3; no clear D. The CDR3 totals 14 residues. V was shortened by 0 bases and J by 3 bases, with 9 bases between the two germline ends. Per germline, CDR1 LGHNA and CDR2 YSLEER.

This clonotype was counted at least ten times. The gene calls are TRBV28 and TRBJ1-1; D ambiguous. The CDR3 sequence is 17 residues long. The germline gives CDR1 MDHEN, CDR2 SYDVKM. Trimming stripped 3 bases from V and 0 bases from J, with 17 bases between. This CDR3 is CASSLWRPETMNTEAFF. The CDR3 DNA is TGTGCCAGCAGTTTGTGGAGGCCGGAGACCATGAACACTGAAGCTTTCTTT. Complete variable domain (other parts from reference TRBV28 and TRBJ1-1): DVKVTQSSRYLVKRTGEKVFLECVQDMDHENMFWYRQDPGLGLRLIYFSYDVKMKEKGDIPEGYSVSREKKERFSLILESASTNQTSMYLCASSLWRPETMNTEAFFGQGTRLTVV.

This clonotype was counted between two and nine times. V and J are TRBV12-3 or TRBV12-4 and TRBJ1-5, with TRBD1 matching over 7 bases. V lost 5 bases, J lost 2 bases, and 12 bases stayed unmatched. The CDR3 sequence is 17 residues long. The CDR3 DNA reads as TGTGCCAGCAGTCACGGACAGGCAATTGATGGCAATCAGCCCCAGCATTTT. Residues: CASSHGQAIDGNQPQHF.

The chain is built from TRBV20-1 and TRBJ2-5; weak D call: TRBD1 (6 bases). Germline lookup yields CDR1 DFQATT and CDR2 SNEGSKA (reference sequence). Deletions cut 3 bases from V and 5 bases from J, with 10 bases between. There are 12 residues in the CDR3. CDR3 protein: CSASRQGETQYF. The CDR3 region has the DNA TGCAGTGCTAGTCGGCAGGGGGAGACCCAGTACTTC.

CDR3 loop: CASSQGVQGSFSTDTQYF. In DNA, the CDR3 is TGCGCCAGCAGCCAAGGTGTCCAGGGCTCCTTTAGCACAGATACGCAGTATTTT. The V call is TRBV4-3, the J call TRBJ2-3, with D possibly matching TRBD1 (5 bases). Germline V lookup: CDR1 LGHNA, CDR2 YSLEER. Deletions cut 1 base from V and 0 bases from J, with 17 bases between. This CDR3 spans 18 amino acids.

Remarks on this clonotype: No conserved phenylalanine or tryptophan is present at the end of the CDR3, so a read error is the likely explanation. The genes are TRBV4-1 and TRBJ2-4, with a possible D match to TRBD1 (6 bases). V lost 4 bases and J lost 5, with 15 bases in between. Germline-derived CDR1 and CDR2 are MGHRA and YSYEKL. The CDR3 runs 15 residues. CDR3 bases: TGCGCCAGCAGCCTCCTGAAAGGGGGTCAAAACATTCAGTACCTC. It encodes CASSLLKGGQNIQYL.

At least ten counts were recorded for this clonotype. This sequence joins TRBV27 and TRBJ2-4, with 7 bases fitting TRBD1. This CDR3 is built from 17 residues. The germline gives CDR1 MNHEY, CDR2 SMNVEV (reference sequence). Trimming at V came to 3 bases and at J to 0 bases, leaving 8 bases not matched to a gene. The CDR3 nucleotides are TGTGCCAGCAGTTTTTTCGACAGGGCCCAAGCCAAAAACATTCAGTACTTC. Its protein is CASSFFDRAQAKNIQYF.

This clonotype was found many times. The gene calls are TRBV11-2 and TRBJ2-3; 8 bases are shared with TRBD2. V dropped 5 bases and J dropped 2; count of bases not matched to a gene: 9. Germline V gene lookup returns CDR1 SGHAT and CDR2 FQNNGV. CDR3 length equals 16 residues. CDR3 DNA: TGTGCCAGCAGCCCCCGGGGGGGCCTTAACACAGATACGCAGTATTTT. As protein: CASSPRGGLNTDTQYF.

This clonotype appeared many times. The genes are TRBV7-9 and TRBJ2-3; D is unresolved. CDR3 size: 14 residues. Germline lookup yields CDR1 SEHNR and CDR2 FQNEAQ (reference sequence). V was trimmed by 4 bases and J by 2 bases, leaving 10 bases between them. CDR3 nucleotides: TGTGCCAGCAGCTCCGGCAGGACCACAGATACGCAGTATTTT. Translated, it gives CASSSGRTTDTQYF.

This clonotype was detected many times. The chain is built from TRBV27 and TRBJ1-5; D possibly corresponds to TRBD1 (5 bases). Germline V CDR1 and CDR2: MNHEY, SMNVEV (reference sequence). V was clipped by 8 bases and J by 1 base, with 18 bases between them. The CDR3 contains 16 residues. CDR3 region: CASSGSRAGSNQPQHF. In DNA, the CDR3 is TGTGCCAGCTCAGGGAGTCGCGCGGGGAGCAATCAGCCCCAGCATTTT.

This clonotype was seen a handful of times. The CDR3 loop reads CASSPRTGGGTGELFF. The CDR3 DNA sequence: TGTGCCAGCAGCCCCCGGACAGGGGGAGGGACCGGGGAGCTGTTTTTT. V and J are TRBV11-2 and TRBJ2-2, with 10 bases aligning to TRBD1. With V trimmed by 5 bases and J by 5 bases, 8 bases remained unmatched. This CDR3 has 16 amino acids. Germline values: CDR1 SGHAT, CDR2 FQNNGV.

In this sample, this clonotype turned up a few times. The chain couples TRBV20-1 to TRBJ2-7, with 9 positions matching TRBD1. This CDR3 is 15 amino acids long. Germline CDR1 reads DFQATT; CDR2 reads SNEGSKA (reference sequence). With 3 bases clipped from V and 5 bases from J, the junction kept 11 bases outside the gene matches. The CDR3 DNA sequence: TGCAGTGCTAGTCTGGACAGGGGTCTCTTCCACGAGCAGTACTTC. Translation gives CSASLDRGLFHEQYF.

This clonotype has at least ten counts. This chain uses TRBV3-1 with TRBJ2-2; D gene ambiguous. Trimming removed 2 bases from V and 5 bases from J, with 12 bases in between. CDR3 length: 15 amino acids. Germline loops: CDR1 LGHDT, CDR2 YNNKEL (reference sequence). The CDR3: CASSQHYGPTGELFF. CDR3 DNA sequence: TGTGCCAGCAGCCAACATTATGGTCCGACCGGGGAGCTGTTTTTT.

In this sample, this clonotype turned up many times. The V gene is TRBV7-9, the J gene TRBJ1-1; D is uncertain. Germline-derived CDR1 and CDR2 are SEHNR and FQNEAQ (reference sequence). CDR3 length: 14 amino acids. V was cut by 5 bases and J by 6 bases, with 16 bases left in between. CDR3 DNA: TGTGCCAGCAGCCCACCGGACCTGAGGGCTGAAGCTTTCTTT. Residues: CASSPPDLRAEAFF.

This clonotype was counted between two and nine times. The chain uses TRBV30 and TRBJ1-1; tentative D call: TRBD1 (6 bases). V was cut by 0 bases and J by 5 bases, with 10 bases left in between. In germline, CDR1 is GTSNPN, CDR2 SVGIG (reference sequence). This CDR3 has 13 residues. The CDR3, as DNA: TGTGCCTGGAGTGTCTGGGGGCGGACTGAAGCTTTCTTT. Translation gives CAWSVWGRTEAFF.

This chain links TRBV5-1 with TRBJ2-4, with D perhaps TRBD2 (6 bases). V was shortened by 2 bases and J by 8 bases, with 17 bases between the two germline ends. The germline CDR1 and CDR2 sequences are SGHRS and YFSETQ. The CDR3 has 15 amino acids. This chain's CDR3 is CASSLGEVSTDIQYF. CDR3 sequence (DNA): TGCGCCAGCAGCTTAGGGGAGGTCAGTACGGACATTCAGTACTTC.

This clonotype turned up a few times. The V call is TRBV6-6, the J call TRBJ1-5; D is perhaps TRBD1 (6 bases). V lost 2 bases and J lost 4, with 12 bases in between. Germline V gene data show CDR1 as MNHNY and CDR2 as SVGAGI (reference sequence). CDR3 length: 15 amino acids. DNA of the CDR3: TGTGCCAGCAGTTACCAAACAGGGACAAATCAGCCCCAGCATTTT. Protein product: CASSYQTGTNQPQHF.

This clonotype was recorded a few times. J is TRBJ2-1 and V is TRBV12-3 or TRBV12-4; D may be TRBD2 (6 bases). Between the trimmed V and J ends, which lost 6 bases and 1 base, there was a span of 10 bases. The CDR3 runs 14 residues. In DNA, the CDR3 is TGTGCCAGCAGATCGGGGGTATCCTACAATGAGCAGTTCTTC. Its translation: CASRSGVSYNEQFF.

This clonotype was seen many times. The chain recombines TRBV25-1 with TRBJ2-1, with D uncertain. Germline V gene data show CDR1 as MGHDK and CDR2 as SYGVNS. This CDR3 is built from 12 residues. V lost 5 bases to trimming and J lost 6 bases, with 8 bases between them. In DNA, the CDR3 is TGTGCCAGCAGTCCCCCGGGCAATGAGCAGTTCTTC. Residues: CASSPPGNEQFF.

Concerning this clonotype: Since a much larger clone is just one base distant, this may be a read error. The V call is TRBV7-9, the J call TRBJ1-3; D uncertain. V was clipped by 1 base and J by 2 bases, with 15 bases between them. The CDR3 has 17 amino acids. CDR1 SEHNR and CDR2 FQNEAQ come from the germline V gene (reference sequence). CDR3 sequence (DNA): TGTGCCAGCAGCTTAGGACTCGGTCCTGGGCCTGGAAACACCATATATTTT. This sequence encodes CASSLGLGPGPGNTIYF.

The CDR3 spells CASNRGTGGSTDTQYF. CDR3 nucleotides: TGTGCCTCAAATAGGGGGACAGGTGGTTCGACAGATACGCAGTATTTT. The chain is built from TRBV19 and TRBJ2-3; TRBD1 matches 8 bases. With V trimmed by 11 bases and J by 3 bases, 16 bases remained unmatched. This CDR3 is built from 16 residues. The germline CDR1 and CDR2 sequences are LNHDA and SQIVND (reference sequence).

The V gene is TRBV2, the J gene TRBJ2-1, with 7 bases matching TRBD2. Germline V CDR1 and CDR2: SNHLY, FYNNEI. V lost 3 bases and J lost 9; bases outside the gene matches: 5. The CDR3 is made up of 13 amino acids. The DNA of the CDR3 is TGTGCCAGCAGTGATTATGGGGGGGGTGAGCAGTTCTTC. Its protein is CASSDYGGGEQFF. Full variable domain (rest looked up from reference TRBV2 and TRBJ2-1): EPEVTQTPSHQVTQMGQEVILRCVPISNHLYFYWYRQILGQKVEFLVSFYNNEISEKSEIFDDQFSVERPDGSNFTLKIRSTKLEDSAMYFCASSDYGGGEQFFGPGTRLTVL.

Of note for this clonotype: A much more abundant neighbour one base away suggests this may be a read error. The V call is TRBV27, the J call TRBJ2-3; tentatively, D is TRBD2 (5 bases). This CDR3 comprises 11 residues. Germline CDR1 is MNHEY and CDR2 is SMNVEV (reference sequence). V lost 6 bases to trimming and J lost 7 bases, with 8 bases between them. CDR3 protein: CASRTKNTQYF. CDR3 DNA: TGTGCCAGCAGGACTAAGAATACGCAGTATTTT.